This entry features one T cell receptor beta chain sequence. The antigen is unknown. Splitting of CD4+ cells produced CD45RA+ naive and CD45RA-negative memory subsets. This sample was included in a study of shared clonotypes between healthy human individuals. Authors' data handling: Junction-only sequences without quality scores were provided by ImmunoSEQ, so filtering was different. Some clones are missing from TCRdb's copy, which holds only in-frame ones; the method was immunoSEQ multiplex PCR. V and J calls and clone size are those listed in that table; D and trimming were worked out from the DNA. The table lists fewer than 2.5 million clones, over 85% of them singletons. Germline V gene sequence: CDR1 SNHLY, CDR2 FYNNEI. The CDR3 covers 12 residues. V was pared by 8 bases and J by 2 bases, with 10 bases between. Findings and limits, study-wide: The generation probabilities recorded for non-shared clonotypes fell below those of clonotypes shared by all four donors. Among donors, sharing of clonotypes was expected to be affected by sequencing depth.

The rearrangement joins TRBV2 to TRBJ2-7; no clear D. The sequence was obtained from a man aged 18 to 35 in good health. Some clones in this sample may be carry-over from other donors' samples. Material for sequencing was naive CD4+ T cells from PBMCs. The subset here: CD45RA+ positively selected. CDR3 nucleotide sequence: TGTGCCAGCGGCCCAGAAGCCTACGAGCAGTACTTC. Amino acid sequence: CASGPEAYEQYF.